What follows are 24 T cell receptor beta chains derived from one specimen sequenced in a study of blood T cell repertoires in COVID-19. The method was immunoSEQ multiplex PCR; TCRdb's version includes in-frame clones alone and lacks a portion of them. The table has around 150,000 clones, approximately 80% seen once. The specimen sequenced was PBMCs or T cells enriched from blood (not recorded which). Receptors originate from a woman aged 60-70 years who had recovered from COVID-19.

This sequence joins TRBV3-1 (or the pseudogene TRBV3-2) and TRBJ2-1, with D tentatively TRBD2 (5 bases). The CDR3 covers 14 residues. Germline V gene lookup returns CDR1 LGHDT and CDR2 YNNKEL (reference sequence). The V and J ends lost 3 bases and 8 bases respectively, with 14 bases between them. CDR3 residues: CASSQWELRDEQFF. CDR3 bases: TGTGCCAGCAGCCAGTGGGAGTTAAGGGATGAGCAGTTCTTC.

J is TRBJ2-1 and V is TRBV5-4, with 10 bases lining up with TRBD2. With V trimmed by 6 bases and J by 5 bases, 5 bases remained unmatched. In germline, CDR1 is SGHNT, CDR2 YYREEE (reference sequence). The CDR3 runs to 14 residues. CDR3: CASKQAGGDNEQFF. CDR3 bases: TGTGCCAGCAAACAAGCGGGAGGGGACAATGAGCAGTTCTTC.

This chain links TRBV4-1 with TRBJ2-2; 9 bases agree with TRBD1. After removal of 3 bases from V and 3 bases from J, the junction contained 14 bases not matched to a gene. The CDR3 sequence is 19 residues long. Germline V gene lookup returns CDR1 MGHRA and CDR2 YSYEKL. Here the CDR3 reads CASSQKFGQGRWDTGELFF. CDR3 bases: TGCGCCAGCAGCCAGAAATTTGGACAGGGGCGATGGGACACCGGGGAGCTGTTTTTT.

The rearrangement links TRBV4-1 to TRBJ2-3; tentatively, D is TRBD2 (6 bases). This CDR3 is 19 amino acids long. CDR1 and CDR2 from the germline V gene are MGHRA and YSYEKL. V was shortened by 2 bases and J by 1 base, with 22 bases between the two germline ends. CDR3 coding DNA: TGCGCCAGCAGCCAAAAACCCCCTTCCGGGAGCGGCGGCACAGATACGCAGTATTTT. Protein sequence: CASSQKPPSGSGGTDTQYF.

This clone has a single count. This chain joins TRBV2 and TRBJ1-4; D is unresolved. Germline loops: CDR1 SNHLY, CDR2 FYNNEI. CDR3 length: 14 residues. V was pared by 3 bases and J by 4 bases, with 9 bases between. CDR3 amino acids: CASSDSTFNEKLFF. The CDR3 DNA is TGTGCCAGCAGTGACAGTACCTTTAATGAAAAACTGTTTTTT.

CDR3 protein: CASSHSGGSYNEQFF. CDR3 DNA sequence: TGTGCCAGCAGCCATAGCGGAGGCTCCTACAATGAGCAGTTCTTC. The V call is TRBV11-3, the J call TRBJ2-1; maybe TRBD2 (6 bases). The CDR3 length is 15 residues. Germline V lookup: CDR1 SGHNT, CDR2 YENEEA. V lost 5 bases to trimming and J lost 0 bases, with 11 bases between them.

The V and J genes are TRBV15 and TRBJ2-5; tentatively, D is TRBD1 (6 bases). V was shortened by 3 bases and J by 0 bases, with 11 bases between the two germline ends. The germline V gene has CDR1 LNHNV and CDR2 YYDKDF (reference sequence). The CDR3 covers 15 residues. CDR3 DNA sequence: TGTGCCACCAGCAGGGAAGGACAGAACCAAGAGACCCAGTACTTC. Protein product: CATSREGQNQETQYF. The full variable domain, in which reference TRBV15 and TRBJ2-5 provide the parts outside the CDR3, is DAMVIQNPRYQVTQFGKPVTLSCSQTLNHNVMYWYQQKSSQAPKLLFHYYDKDFNNEADTPDNFQSRRPNTSFCFLDIRSPGLGDTAMYLCATSREGQNQETQYFGPGTRLLVL.

The chain links TRBV7-6 to TRBJ2-5; 7 bases fit TRBD1. This CDR3 contains 15 residues. CDR1 is SGHVS, CDR2 FNYEAQ, per germline. J lost 5 bases, V lost 1 base, and 7 bases had no gene match. In nucleotides, the CDR3 is TGTGCCAGCAGCTTAGGTACAGGGGCTGGGGAGACCCAGTACTTC. Translation gives CASSLGTGAGETQYF.

The genes are TRBV5-1 and TRBJ1-1; weak D call: TRBD1 (6 bases). The germline V gene encodes CDR1 SGHRS and CDR2 YFSETQ. Trimming shortened V by 6 bases and J by 13 bases, and 28 bases separated the two germline ends. The CDR3 runs 15 residues. CDR3 residues: CASNPNPDSRRGGFF. Here the CDR3 DNA reads TGCGCCAGCAATCCGAATCCGGACAGCCGGCGGGGGGGTTTCTTT.

This chain links TRBV4-1 with TRBJ2-3, with TRBD2 identical over 7 bases. V dropped 0 bases and J dropped 6; count of bases not matched to a gene: 9. CDR1 MGHRA and CDR2 YSYEKL come from the germline V gene. CDR3 length: 16 amino acids. CDR3 nucleotides: TGCGCCAGCAGCCAAGAGTTTGCGGGAGCTCCGGATACGCAGTATTTT. It specifies CASSQEFAGAPDTQYF.

This chain uses TRBV6-2 or TRBV6-3 with TRBJ2-7; D is uncertain. This CDR3 is built from 13 residues. In germline, CDR1 is MNHEY, CDR2 SVGEGT. Trimming took off 6 bases at V and 6 bases at J, with 15 bases between the two ends. CDR3: CASSLPPLSEQYF. The CDR3 nucleotides are TGTGCCAGCAGCCTCCCCCCCCTCAGCGAGCAGTACTTC.

V gene TRBV12-3 or TRBV12-4 combines with J gene TRBJ1-1; TRBD1 might be the D (6 bases). The CDR3 runs 13 residues. Trimming stripped 2 bases from V and 8 bases from J, with 12 bases between. The chain's CDR3 is CASSLLGGTEAFF. The CDR3 nucleotides are TGTGCCAGCAGTTTATTAGGGGGAACCGAAGCTTTCTTT.

The count of this clone is one. The rearrangement uses TRBV27 and TRBJ1-5; possible D gene TRBD1, 5 bases. The length of the CDR3 is 14 residues. Germline CDR1 MNHEY, CDR2 SMNVEV (reference sequence). Trimming took 8 bases from V and 0 from J, leaving 11 bases between them. CDR3: CASPTVLSNQPQHF. In DNA, the CDR3 is TGTGCCAGCCCGACAGTCCTTAGCAATCAGCCCCAGCATTTT.

The V call is TRBV11-1, the J call TRBJ2-1, with TRBD2 matching over 8 bases. CDR3 size: 15 residues. CDR1 and CDR2 (germline): SGHAT, FQDESV (reference sequence). Trimming removed 3 bases from V and 8 bases from J; junction bases left unmatched: 9. The DNA for the CDR3 is TGTGCCAGCAGCTTGGGACTAGTTAGCTCGGATGAGCAGTTCTTC. Translated: CASSLGLVSSDEQFF.

This clone is a singleton in its sample. The chain links TRBV7-2 to TRBJ2-3; TRBD2 agrees at 13 bases. The junction had 6 bases not matched to a gene; V was cut back by 5 bases and J by 7 bases. The CDR3 has 15 amino acids. Germline V gives CDR1 SGHTA, CDR2 FQGNSA. CDR3 amino acids: CASSQRLAGGHTQYF. The CDR3 bases are TGTGCCAGCAGCCAAAGACTAGCGGGAGGACATACGCAGTATTTT.

The V and J genes are TRBV28 and TRBJ1-5; D not certain. Germline lookup yields CDR1 MDHEN and CDR2 SYDVKM. There are 16 residues in the CDR3. V was pared by 6 bases and J by 3 bases, with 18 bases between. The CDR3: CASRLGPSRVNQPQHF. The DNA of the CDR3 is TGTGCCAGCAGACTAGGACCCTCGAGGGTCAATCAGCCCCAGCATTTT.

The chain combines TRBV5-6 with TRBJ2-1; weak D call: TRBD1 (6 bases). This CDR3 region has 14 residues. Trimming removed 7 bases at V and 4 bases at J, with 15 bases between. The germline CDR1 and CDR2 sequences are SGHDT and YYEEEE. The CDR3 DNA reads as TGTGCCAGCGGTGGGACAAGAAGGTACAATGAGCAGTTCTTC. This sequence encodes CASGGTRRYNEQFF.

V gene TRBV6-1 combines with J gene TRBJ2-7; 11 bases line up with TRBD2. The V gene's germline CDR1 is MNHNS and CDR2 SASEGT. The CDR3 has 16 residues. V shed 2 bases, J shed 4 bases, and the junction held 7 bases outside the gene matches. The CDR3 reads CASSELTSGRGYEQYF. CDR3 bases: TGTGCCAGCAGTGAACTTACTAGCGGGAGAGGGTACGAGCAGTACTTC.

V is TRBV12-5 and J is TRBJ2-1; D may be TRBD2 (5 bases). The CDR3 runs 13 residues. Germline values: CDR1 LGHNT, CDR2 FRNRAP. V gave up 1 base and J gave up 10 bases, with 11 bases separating them. The CDR3 sequence: CASGLADYQEQFF. The CDR3 DNA sequence: TGTGCTAGTGGTTTGGCCGACTATCAGGAGCAGTTCTTC.

V and J are TRBV4-2 and TRBJ2-2; 10 nucleotides line up with TRBD2. This CDR3 region has 17 residues. Germline assignment: CDR1 LGHNA and CDR2 YNFKEQ. V lost 4 bases and J lost 4; bases outside the gene matches: 9. This CDR3 is CASSRGERGGLTGELFF. The CDR3 nucleotides read TGTGCCAGCAGCCGGGGAGAGCGGGGGGGCCTCACCGGGGAGCTGTTTTTT.

CDR3 in amino acids: CATSGGGTFNEQFF. CDR3 sequence (DNA): TGTGCCACCAGTGGCGGGGGGACCTTCAATGAGCAGTTCTTC. The gene calls are TRBV24-1 and TRBJ2-1, with 8 bases lining up with TRBD2. V gave up 5 bases and J gave up 6 bases; unmatched junction bases: 5. Germline CDR1 reads KGHDR; CDR2 reads SFDVKD. This CDR3 has 14 residues.

As to this clone: Other DNA sequences in this sample translate to the same CDR3. The genes are TRBV28 and TRBJ2-7; 7 nucleotides agree with TRBD1. The germline CDR1 and CDR2 sequences are MDHEN and SYDVKM. V gave up 5 bases and J gave up 1 base; unmatched junction bases: 2. The CDR3 totals 13 residues. The CDR3 sequence is CASSPGQSYEQYF. Here the CDR3 DNA reads TGTGCCAGCAGTCCGGGACAGTCCTACGAGCAGTACTTC.

For the CDR3, the DNA is TGTGCCAGCAGCTTCCGGGATCGGGCCCCGAACACTGAAGCTTTCTTT. This codes for CASSFRDRAPNTEAFF. This rearrangement joins TRBV7-9 to TRBJ1-1; D call uncertain. In germline, CDR1 is SEHNR, CDR2 FQNEAQ (reference sequence). The V and J ends lost 3 bases and 1 base respectively, with 15 bases between them. The CDR3 spans 16 residues.

The chain uses TRBV7-8 and TRBJ2-3, with 12 bases aligning to TRBD2. Germline loops: CDR1 SGHVS, CDR2 FQNEAQ. The CDR3 runs 17 residues. Germline trimming cut 4 bases from V and 0 bases from J; bases unmatched to any gene: 5. CDR3: CASSSRLAGASTDTQYF. The CDR3 nucleotides read TGTGCCAGCAGCTCCAGACTAGCGGGAGCTAGCACAGATACGCAGTATTTT.